The text below deals with one T cell receptor beta chain. The antigen it binds to is not known. Per-nucleotide qualities are absent, and no much larger clonotype sits a single base away. The study was a case-control design nested within a healthcare worker cohort in London, UK, with weekly nasopharyngeal swab PCR tests and blood sampling. Healthcare workers were recruited during the week of the UK lockdown, between 23 and 31 March 2020, and followed weekly for up to about 15 weeks. The library was built by means of 5' RACE. The run used a NextSeq 500. To correct for sequencing error and PCR bias, the TCR library protocol tagged individual cDNA molecules with unique molecular identifiers. Both TCR alpha and beta chains were sequenced, and tight co-correlation was observed between alpha and beta sequence abundances in each sample. As for the authors' bioinformatics: V gene, J gene and CDR3 annotation of TCR sequences was performed with Decombinator V4. Expanded TCRs were defined as changing significantly between any two time points under a Poisson model with p below 0.0001. Abundances of TCRs were expressed as counts per million after normalisation to the total number of TCRs sequenced in each sample. TRAV1-2 paired with TRAJ12, TRAJ20 or TRAJ33 defined MAIT TCRs, while TRAV10 paired with TRAJ18 defined iNKT TCRs. VDJdb, accessed 1 November 2021, was searched for CMV, EBV and SARS-CoV-2 annotated TCRs, with TCRs annotated for multiple antigens excluded. The public sequencing data were trimmed at Q25 with fastp and processed into clonotypes with MiXCR by TCRdb, which kept only in-frame beta chains. Each CDR3 protein appears once, grouped with its most common genes and DNA. TCRdb's processing, not the authors' own work, is the source of the V and J calls. This sample lists around 70,000 distinct CDR3 sequences; 9% to 15% were detected once. The ten largest make up over 1.5% of the sample.

V loses 4 bases of germline sequence and J loses 6 bases, and the interval between the two ends is 21 bases. From the cysteine through the phenylalanine, the CDR3 covers 16 amino acids. The DNA shown is the 48-base CDR3, in frame from base 1. According to the germline V gene, CDR1 reads ENHRY and CDR2 reads SYGVKD. The sample comes from a study of early T cells in non-severe SARS-CoV-2 infection (dated by TCRdb to about 2021). With respect to the entire study: TCR sequencing used bulk RNA from unsorted whole blood, so alpha and beta chains could not be paired.

The research as a whole found: VDJdb matching was skewed toward anti-spike CD8 responses and likely underestimated virus-specific expansions by missing private and CD4 specificities.

Sequenced sample: whole blood. This sequence was found in an adult who was a healthcare worker with PCR-confirmed SARS-CoV-2 infection or an uninfected control (not recorded which). The chain is assembled from TRBV10-3 and TRBJ1-1; the D gene is perhaps TRBD1, from 5 matching bases. The CDR3 reads CAISAPGWRGHAEAFF. The DNA is as follows: TGTGCCATCAGTGCTCCAGGGTGGCGCGGACACGCTGAAGCTTTCTTT.